This TCR beta chain comes out of a study of blood T cell repertoires in COVID-19. Study summary: The United States, Italy and Spain were the sources of the acute and convalescent COVID-19 samples.

The CDR3 spans 15 residues. Germline CDR1 is MGHDK and CDR2 is SYGVNS. V trimming: 5 bases; J trimming: 0 bases; junction bases outside the gene matches: 4. Generated by immunoSEQ multiplex PCR, the TCRdb table keeps only in-frame clones and is missing some. Of about 150,000 clones in the sample, about 85% were seen once. The sequence was collected from a woman in her 40s who had been exposed to COVID-19. Sequenced: PBMCs or T cells enriched from blood (not recorded which). This rearrangement joins TRBV25-1 to TRBJ2-3; 8 bases agree with TRBD1. This CDR3 is CASSRTGKSTDTQYF. CDR3 DNA sequence: TGTGCCAGCAGTCGGACAGGGAAGAGCACAGATACGCAGTATTTT.